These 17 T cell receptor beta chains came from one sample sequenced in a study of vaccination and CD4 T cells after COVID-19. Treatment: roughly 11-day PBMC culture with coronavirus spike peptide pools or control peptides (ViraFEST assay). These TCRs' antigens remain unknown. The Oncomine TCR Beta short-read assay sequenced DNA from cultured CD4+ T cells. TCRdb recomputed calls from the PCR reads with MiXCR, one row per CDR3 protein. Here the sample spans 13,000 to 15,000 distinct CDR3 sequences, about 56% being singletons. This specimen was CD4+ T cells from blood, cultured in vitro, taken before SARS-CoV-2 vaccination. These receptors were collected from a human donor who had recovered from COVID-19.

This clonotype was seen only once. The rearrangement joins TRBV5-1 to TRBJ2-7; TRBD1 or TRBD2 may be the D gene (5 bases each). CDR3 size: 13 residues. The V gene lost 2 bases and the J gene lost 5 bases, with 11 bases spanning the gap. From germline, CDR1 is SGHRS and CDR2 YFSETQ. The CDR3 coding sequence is TGCGCCAGCAGCTTAACCGAGGGGCACGAGCAGTACTTC. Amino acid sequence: CASSLTEGHEQYF.

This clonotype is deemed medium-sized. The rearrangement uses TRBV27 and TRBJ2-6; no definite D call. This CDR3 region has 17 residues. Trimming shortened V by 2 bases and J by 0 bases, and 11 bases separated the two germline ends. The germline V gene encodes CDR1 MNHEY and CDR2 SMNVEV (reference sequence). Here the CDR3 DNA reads TGTGCCAGCAGTTTAATCGGCACAGTCTCTGGGGCCAACGTCCTGACTTTC. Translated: CASSLIGTVSGANVLTF. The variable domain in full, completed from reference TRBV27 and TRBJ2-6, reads EAQVTQNPRYLITVTGKKLTVTCSQNMNHEYMSWYRQDPGLGLRQIYYSMNVEVTDKGDVPEGYKVSRKEKRNFPLILESPSPNQTSLYFCASSLIGTVSGANVLTFGAGSRLTVL.

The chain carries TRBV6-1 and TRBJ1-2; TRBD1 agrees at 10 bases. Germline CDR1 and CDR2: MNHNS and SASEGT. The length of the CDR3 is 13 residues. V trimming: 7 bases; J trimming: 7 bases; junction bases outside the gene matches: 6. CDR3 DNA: TGTGCCAGCATTGACAGGGGGCAATCTGGCTACACCTTC. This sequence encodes CASIDRGQSGYTF.

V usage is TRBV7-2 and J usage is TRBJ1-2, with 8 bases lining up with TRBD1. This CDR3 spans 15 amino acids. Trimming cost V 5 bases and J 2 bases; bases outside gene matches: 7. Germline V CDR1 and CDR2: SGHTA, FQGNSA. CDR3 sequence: CASSRTGLANYGYTF. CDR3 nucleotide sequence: TGTGCCAGCAGCAGGACAGGGCTCGCGAACTATGGCTACACCTTC.

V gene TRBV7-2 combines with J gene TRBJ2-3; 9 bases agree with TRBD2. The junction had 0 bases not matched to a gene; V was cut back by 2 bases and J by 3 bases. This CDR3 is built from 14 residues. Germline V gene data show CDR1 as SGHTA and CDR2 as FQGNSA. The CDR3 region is CASSLLAGTDTQYF. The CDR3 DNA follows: TGTGCCAGCAGCTTACTAGCGGGAACAGATACGCAGTATTTT.

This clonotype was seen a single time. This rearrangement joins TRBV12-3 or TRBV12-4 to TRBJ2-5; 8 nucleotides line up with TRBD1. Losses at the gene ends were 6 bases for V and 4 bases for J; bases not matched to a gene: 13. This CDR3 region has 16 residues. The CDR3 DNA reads TGTGCCAGCAGGGAAGGGACAGGCCCATGGGGAGAGACCCAGTACTTC. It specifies CASREGTGPWGETQYF.

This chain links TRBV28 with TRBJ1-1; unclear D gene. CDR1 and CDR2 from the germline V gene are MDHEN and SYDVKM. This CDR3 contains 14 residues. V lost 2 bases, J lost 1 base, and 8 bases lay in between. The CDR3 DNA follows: TGTGCCAGCAGTTTAGGGAATAAGAACACTGAAGCTTTCTTT. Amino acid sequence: CASSLGNKNTEAFF.

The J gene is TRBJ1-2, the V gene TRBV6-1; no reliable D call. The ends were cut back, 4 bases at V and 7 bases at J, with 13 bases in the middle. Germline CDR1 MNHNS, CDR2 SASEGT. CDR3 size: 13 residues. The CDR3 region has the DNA TGTGCCAGCAGTGGAACTACGTCCGGTGGCTACACCTTC. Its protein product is CASSGTTSGGYTF.

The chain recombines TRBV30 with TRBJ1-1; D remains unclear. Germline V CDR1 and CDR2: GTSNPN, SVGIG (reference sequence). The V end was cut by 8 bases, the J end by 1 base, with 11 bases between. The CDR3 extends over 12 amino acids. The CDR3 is CAAMRENTEAFF. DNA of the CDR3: TGTGCCGCCATGAGGGAGAACACTGAAGCTTTCTTT. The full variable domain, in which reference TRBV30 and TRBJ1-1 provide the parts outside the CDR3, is SQTIHQWPATLVQPVGSPLSLECTVEGTSNPNLYWYRQAAGRGLQLLFYSVGIGQISSEVPQNLSASRPQDRQFILSSKKLLLSDSGFYLCAAMRENTEAFFGQGTRLTVV.

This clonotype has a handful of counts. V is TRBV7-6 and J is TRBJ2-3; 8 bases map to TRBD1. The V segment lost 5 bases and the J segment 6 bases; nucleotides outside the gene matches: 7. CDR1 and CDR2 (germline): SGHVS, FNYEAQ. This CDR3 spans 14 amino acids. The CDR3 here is CASSPRTGRDTQYF. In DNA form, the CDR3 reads TGTGCCAGCAGCCCCCGGACAGGGAGGGATACGCAGTATTTT.

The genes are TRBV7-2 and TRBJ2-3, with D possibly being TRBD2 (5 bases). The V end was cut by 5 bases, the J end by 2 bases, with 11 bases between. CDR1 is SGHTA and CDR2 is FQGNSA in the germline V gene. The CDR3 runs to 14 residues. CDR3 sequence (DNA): TGTGCCAGCAGCCAAGACGGGGACACAGATACGCAGTATTTT. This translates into CASSQDGDTDTQYF.

CDR3 region: CASSFMGLDTQYF. CDR3 sequence (DNA): TGTGCCAGCAGTTTCATGGGGCTAGATACGCAGTATTTT. The V and J genes are TRBV12-3 or TRBV12-4 and TRBJ2-3; D may be TRBD1 (5 bases). The CDR3 consists of 13 residues. Between the trimmed V and J ends, which lost 3 bases and 5 bases, there was a span of 9 bases.

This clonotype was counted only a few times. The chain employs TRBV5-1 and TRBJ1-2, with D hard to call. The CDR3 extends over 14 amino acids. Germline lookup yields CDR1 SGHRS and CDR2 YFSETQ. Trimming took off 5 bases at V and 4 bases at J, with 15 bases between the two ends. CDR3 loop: CASSYGTVGYGYTF. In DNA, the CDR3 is TGCGCCAGCAGTTATGGCACGGTCGGCTATGGCTACACCTTC. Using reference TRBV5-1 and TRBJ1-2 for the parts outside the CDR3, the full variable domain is KAGVTQTPRYLIKTRGQQVTLSCSPISGHRSVSWYQQTPGQGLQFLFEYFSETQRNKGNFPGRFSGRQFSNSRSEMNVSTLELGDSALYLCASSYGTVGYGYTFGSGTRLTVV.

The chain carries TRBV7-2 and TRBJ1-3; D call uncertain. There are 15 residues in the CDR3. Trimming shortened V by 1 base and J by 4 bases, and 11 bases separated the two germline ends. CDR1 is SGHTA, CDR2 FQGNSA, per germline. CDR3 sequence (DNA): TGTGCCAGCAGCTTAGTGGGCAGCCTAGGAAACACCATATATTTT. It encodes CASSLVGSLGNTIYF.

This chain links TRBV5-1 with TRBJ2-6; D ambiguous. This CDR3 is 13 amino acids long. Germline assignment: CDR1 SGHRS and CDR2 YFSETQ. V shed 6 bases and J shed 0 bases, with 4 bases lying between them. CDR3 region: CASKSSGANVLTF. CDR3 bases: TGCGCCAGCAAGAGCTCTGGGGCCAACGTCCTGACTTTC.

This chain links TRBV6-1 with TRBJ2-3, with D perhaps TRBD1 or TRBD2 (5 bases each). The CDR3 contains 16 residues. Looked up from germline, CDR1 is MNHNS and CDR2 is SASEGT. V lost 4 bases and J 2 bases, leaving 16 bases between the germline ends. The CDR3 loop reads CASSASGTAYTDTQYF. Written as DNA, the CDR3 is TGTGCCAGCAGTGCTTCCGGGACGGCGTACACAGATACGCAGTATTTT.

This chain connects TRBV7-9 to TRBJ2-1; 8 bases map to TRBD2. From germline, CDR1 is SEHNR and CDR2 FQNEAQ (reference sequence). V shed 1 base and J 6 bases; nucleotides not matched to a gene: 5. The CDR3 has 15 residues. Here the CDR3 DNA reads TGTGCCAGCAGCTTAGGGACTAGCTTCTCCAATGAGCAGTTCTTC. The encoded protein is CASSLGTSFSNEQFF.